These 7 T cell receptor beta chains share one sample of origin, sequenced in a study of early T cells in non-severe SARS-CoV-2 infection. Using its own MiXCR run on the 5' RACE reads, TCRdb lists one record per CDR3 protein. Among around 71,000 distinct CDR3 sequences listed, about 14% were seen once. The material was whole blood, obtained at baseline. The receptors were gathered from an adult who was a healthcare worker with PCR-confirmed SARS-CoV-2 infection or an uninfected control (not recorded which).

This clonotype was recorded a few times. The chain combines TRBV7-9 with TRBJ1-1; D unresolved. Deletions cut 2 bases from V and 4 bases from J, with 2 bases between. This CDR3 has 11 residues. CDR1 and CDR2 from the germline V gene are SEHNR and FQNEAQ (reference sequence). This chain's CDR3 is CASSLLTEAFF. The CDR3 nucleotides are TGTGCCAGCAGCTTACTCACTGAAGCTTTCTTT.

This clonotype occurred a few times. The chain is built from TRBV27 and TRBJ2-7; a weak D match, TRBD2 (5 bases). The germline CDR1 and CDR2 sequences are MNHEY and SMNVEV (reference sequence). Between the trimmed V and J ends, which lost 6 bases and 2 bases, there was a span of 17 bases. The CDR3 has 15 amino acids. The CDR3 here is CASRKGGRIPYEQYF. The CDR3 DNA reads as TGTGCCAGCAGGAAAGGAGGACGGATCCCCTACGAGCAGTACTTC.

This clonotype was seen repeatedly, ten times or more. The germline gene is not matched at one end of the junction; a read error may be the cause. The gene calls are TRBV20-1 and TRBJ1-1; D unclear. From germline, CDR1 is DFQATT and CDR2 SNEGSKA (reference sequence). This CDR3 region has 14 residues. This CDR3 reads CSARTLAGNTEAFF. CDR3 nucleotide sequence: TGCAGTGCTAGAACCTTAGCGGGGAACACTGAAGCCTTCTTT.

The rearrangement links TRBV20-1 to TRBJ2-7; D may be TRBD2 (6 bases). CDR3 length: 14 amino acids. Trimming cost V 6 bases and J 6 bases, with 21 bases left between them. Germline V CDR1 and CDR2: DFQATT, SNEGSKA (reference sequence). The CDR3 sequence: CSAVPGGSWGEQYF. DNA for the CDR3: TGCAGTGCCGTGCCTGGGGGGTCCTGGGGCGAGCAGTACTTC.

The V gene is TRBV30, the J gene TRBJ2-5, with 8 bases aligning to TRBD1. The CDR3 extends over 13 amino acids. Per germline, CDR1 GTSNPN and CDR2 SVGIG (reference sequence). V lost 5 bases and J lost 1; bases outside the gene matches: 3. The CDR3 region is CAWGQGTQETQYF. The CDR3 DNA reads as TGTGCCTGGGGACAGGGAACCCAAGAGACCCAGTACTTC.

This chain connects TRBV27 to TRBJ1-2; no definite D call. CDR3 size: 13 residues. V was cut by 5 bases and J by 4 bases, with 11 bases left in between. Germline V gives CDR1 MNHEY, CDR2 SMNVEV (reference sequence). CDR3 sequence reads: CASSHEGFYGYTF. As DNA, the CDR3 is TGTGCCAGCAGTCATGAGGGCTTCTATGGCTACACCTTC.

The sample holds a few counts of this clonotype. The rearrangement joins TRBV7-2 to TRBJ1-1; D may be TRBD1 (6 bases). CDR3 length equals 15 residues. Deletions cut 8 bases from V and 1 base from J, with 17 bases between. Germline V gives CDR1 SGHTA, CDR2 FQGNSA. The CDR3 reads CASANDRRGNTEAFF. The CDR3 region has the DNA TGTGCCAGCGCCAATGACAGGCGGGGGAACACTGAAGCTTTCTTT. Supplemented by reference TRBV7-2 and TRBJ1-1, the full variable domain reads GAGVSQSPSNKVTEKGKDVELRCDPISGHTALYWYRQSLGQGLEFLIYFQGNSAPDKSGLPSDRFSAERTGGSVSTLTIQRTQQEDSAVYLCASANDRRGNTEAFFGQGTRLTVV.